Listed below are T cell receptor beta chains from one sample, sequenced in a study of T cell repertoires in cytomegalovirus infection. TCRdb reanalysed the reads using MiXCR and keeps one entry per CDR3 protein. The repertoire holds a few hundred thousand distinct CDR3 sequences, with approximately 9.5% as singletons. The specimen was PBMCs. These receptors were taken from a human donor in good health (CMV status not recorded). Some clones in this sample may be carry-over from other donors' samples. CDR3s include the opening cysteine and the closing phenylalanine or tryptophan. Fields, in order: D gene, clone size, V gene, J gene, CDR3 DNA, CDR3 protein. A D gene is named only where the DNA matches it firmly. Clone size is given for some rows only: seen once, a few or many times, or a class if the clone is expanded.

d_gene: TRBD1; abundance: -; v_gene: TRBV6-8; j_gene: TRBJ2-7; CDR3nt: TGTGCCAGTGCACCGGGACAGGGTTTTCGCGAGCAGTACTTC; CDR3aa: CASAPGQGFREQYF
d_gene: TRBD1; abundance: many; v_gene: TRBV7-2; j_gene: TRBJ1-2; CDR3nt: TGTGCCAGCAGCTTAAGTAGGGGGCGCGATGGCTACACCTTC; CDR3aa: CASSLSRGRDGYTF
d_gene: TRBD1; abundance: few; v_gene: TRBV6-1; j_gene: TRBJ1-2; CDR3nt: TGTGCCAGCAGCCCTACAGGGGCCTGGGGCTACACCTTC; CDR3aa: CASSPTGAWGYTF
d_gene: TRBD2; abundance: many; v_gene: TRBV11-2; j_gene: TRBJ2-1; CDR3nt: TGTGCCAGCAGTATCCGGACTAGCGGGAGGGTCAGCTCCTACAATGAGCAGTTCTTC; CDR3aa: CASSIRTSGRVSSYNEQFF
d_gene: -; abundance: -; v_gene: TRBV29-1; j_gene: TRBJ2-2; CDR3nt: TGCAGCGCCCTTCAAGCGAACACCGGGGAGCTGTTTTTT; CDR3aa: CSALQANTGELFF
d_gene: -; abundance: few; v_gene: TRBV7-2; j_gene: TRBJ1-1; CDR3nt: TGTGCCAGCAGCTCGGGACGCAGGTCTGAAGCTTTCTTT; CDR3aa: CASSSGRRSEAFF
d_gene: -; abundance: many; v_gene: TRBV28; j_gene: TRBJ1-6; CDR3nt: TGTGCCAGCAGTTATCTTCGCGGAGGAGGATATTCACCCCTCCACTTT; CDR3aa: CASSYLRGGGYSPLHF
d_gene: -; abundance: few; v_gene: TRBV9; j_gene: TRBJ2-3; CDR3nt: TGTGCCAGCAGCTCAGACGGCTTCGGACGTGGAGATACGCAGTATTTT; CDR3aa: CASSSDGFGRGDTQYF
d_gene: -; abundance: few; v_gene: TRBV5-7; j_gene: TRBJ1-5; CDR3nt: TGTGCCAGCAGCATTAGACCCAACTTTACCCCCCAGCATTTT; CDR3aa: CASSIRPNFTPQHF
d_gene: TRBD2; abundance: -; v_gene: TRBV27; j_gene: TRBJ2-1; CDR3nt: TGTGCCAGCAGTTCATTGGGGGGGACTAGCGGGTCCCAAGCCGGAAAGCAGTTCTTC; CDR3aa: CASSSLGGTSGSQAGKQFF
d_gene: -; abundance: -; v_gene: TRBV2; j_gene: TRBJ2-7; CDR3nt: TGTGCCAGCAGTCCGACAGATAAGTACGAGCAGTACTTC; CDR3aa: CASSPTDKYEQYF
d_gene: TRBD2; abundance: few; v_gene: TRBV6-5; j_gene: TRBJ2-1; CDR3nt: TGTGCCAGCAGACTAGCGGGAAATAAAGGGCAGTTCTTC; CDR3aa: CASRLAGNKGQFF
d_gene: -; abundance: -; v_gene: TRBV9; j_gene: TRBJ2-7; CDR3nt: TGTGCCAGCAGCGTAGGGGGACGCGGCGAGCAGTACTTC; CDR3aa: CASSVGGRGEQYF
d_gene: -; abundance: -; v_gene: TRBV19; j_gene: TRBJ1-1; CDR3nt: TGTGCCAGTAGTATGAGGCGAAGTGGCAGCCTGAACACTGAAGCTTTCTTT; CDR3aa: CASSMRRSGSLNTEAFF
d_gene: TRBD1; abundance: -; v_gene: TRBV12-3/TRBV12-4; j_gene: TRBJ2-7; CDR3nt: TGTGCCAGCAGTGACCCGGGACAGGGGTTCTACGAGCAGTACTTC; CDR3aa: CASSDPGQGFYEQYF
d_gene: TRBD2; abundance: few; v_gene: TRBV28; j_gene: TRBJ2-1; CDR3nt: TGTGCCAGCACCCGATGGGCTAGCGGGAGGGGTGAGCAGTTCTTC; CDR3aa: CASTRWASGRGEQFF
d_gene: -; abundance: few; v_gene: TRBV13; j_gene: TRBJ2-5; CDR3nt: TGTGCCAGCGGGAAAGGGATGGAGACCCAGTACTTC; CDR3aa: CASGKGMETQYF
d_gene: -; abundance: few; v_gene: TRBV6-1; j_gene: TRBJ2-7; CDR3nt: TGTGCCAGCAGTTTTGCCGGGACTTACGACTACGAGCAGTACTTC; CDR3aa: CASSFAGTYDYEQYF
d_gene: -; abundance: many; v_gene: TRBV28; j_gene: TRBJ1-1; CDR3nt: TGTGCCAGCAGTTATATCGTGACCCAGAACACTGAAGCTTTCTTT; CDR3aa: CASSYIVTQNTEAFF
d_gene: -; abundance: few; v_gene: TRBV2; j_gene: TRBJ2-5; CDR3nt: TGTGCCAGCCTGGGCCAATTGGAGACCCAGTACTTC; CDR3aa: CASLGQLETQYF
d_gene: -; abundance: few; v_gene: TRBV28; j_gene: TRBJ1-5; CDR3nt: TGTGCCAGCAGTTTATGGCGAGAGGATCAGCCCCAGCATTTT; CDR3aa: CASSLWREDQPQHF
d_gene: -; abundance: few; v_gene: TRBV12-3/TRBV12-4; j_gene: TRBJ2-1; CDR3nt: TGTGCCAGCAGTTTAGGAGCCTGGGGCAATGAGCAGTTCTTC; CDR3aa: CASSLGAWGNEQFF
d_gene: -; abundance: few; v_gene: TRBV6-5; j_gene: TRBJ1-4; CDR3nt: TGTGCCAGCAGTTACTCGAACAGTGGAGAAAAACTGTTTTTT; CDR3aa: CASSYSNSGEKLFF
d_gene: -; abundance: many; v_gene: TRBV28; j_gene: TRBJ1-2; CDR3nt: TGTGCCAGCAGTATTGGGACGGGCCCCTATGGCTACACCTTC; CDR3aa: CASSIGTGPYGYTF
d_gene: TRBD2; abundance: many; v_gene: TRBV7-2; j_gene: TRBJ2-5; CDR3nt: TGTGCCAGCAGCCTCACTAGCGAGCTCCAAGAGACCCAGTACTTC; CDR3aa: CASSLTSELQETQYF
d_gene: TRBD2; abundance: -; v_gene: TRBV6-6; j_gene: TRBJ2-2; CDR3nt: TGTGCCAGCAGTGGGGGGCGACTAGCGGGAGCGGGAACCGGGGAGCTGTTTTTT; CDR3aa: CASSGGRLAGAGTGELFF
d_gene: -; abundance: few; v_gene: TRBV14; j_gene: TRBJ2-1; CDR3nt: TGTGCCAGCAGCCCCTTCGCGGTTCCTGGGGATGAGCAGTTCTTC; CDR3aa: CASSPFAVPGDEQFF
d_gene: TRBD1; abundance: many; v_gene: TRBV11-2; j_gene: TRBJ2-5; CDR3nt: TGTGCCAGCAGCCTCGATCGCCGGACAGGGTCGGAAAAGACCCAGTACTTC; CDR3aa: CASSLDRRTGSEKTQYF
d_gene: TRBD2; abundance: -; v_gene: TRBV6-6; j_gene: TRBJ2-7; CDR3nt: TGTGCCACGGGGGGACTCAAACGGACCTACGAGCAGTACTTC; CDR3aa: CATGGLKRTYEQYF